These 27 T cell receptor beta chains were sequenced from one sample in a study of T cell responses to AZD1222 COVID-19 vaccine. Clones were read by immunoSEQ multiplex PCR, and TCRdb kept only the in-frame ones, dropping some. The repertoire holds more than 85,000 clones, 75% to 90% seen once, with approximately 5% in the top ten. The sequenced sample was peripheral blood, obtained on day 0 of AZD1222 vaccination. The receptors were gathered from an adult in good health.

The genes are TRBV4-2 and TRBJ2-2; a possible D gene is TRBD2 (5 bases). This CDR3 has 17 amino acids. Looked up from germline, CDR1 is LGHNA and CDR2 is YNFKEQ. Trimming shortened V by 5 bases and J by 1 base, and 17 bases separated the two germline ends. The CDR3 protein is CASSYKEESENTGELFF. CDR3 sequence (DNA): TGTGCCAGCAGCTACAAGGAGGAGTCCGAGAACACCGGGGAGCTGTTTTTT.

The V call is TRBV7-2, the J call TRBJ1-3; a possible D gene is TRBD1 (6 bases). The ends were cut back, 5 bases at V and 0 bases at J, with 17 bases in the middle. This CDR3 region has 17 residues. Germline V gene data show CDR1 as SGHTA and CDR2 as FQGNSA. CDR3 residues: CASSKRDITNSGNTIYF. CDR3 nucleotide sequence: TGTGCCAGCAGCAAGCGGGACATCACTAACTCTGGAAACACCATATATTTT.

The rearrangement uses TRBV14 and TRBJ2-2; 8 nucleotides align to TRBD2. Germline V gives CDR1 SGHDN, CDR2 FVKESK. J gave up 2 bases and V 2 bases, and 7 bases lay outside the gene matches. This CDR3 contains 17 residues. The CDR3: CASSQLAGTSNTGELFF. The DNA of the CDR3 is TGTGCCAGCAGCCAACTGGCCGGGACTAGTAACACCGGGGAGCTGTTTTTT.

The chain combines TRBV30 with TRBJ1-4, with D uncertain. The CDR3 is 12 amino acids. CDR1 is GTSNPN, CDR2 SVGIG, per germline (reference sequence). V was trimmed by 3 bases and J by 8 bases, leaving 10 bases between them. The CDR3: CAWREVQEKLFF. The CDR3, as DNA: TGTGCCTGGAGAGAGGTCCAGGAAAAACTGTTTTTT.

This chain connects TRBV27 to TRBJ1-1; the match to TRBD1 covers 8 bases. The CDR3 is 16 residues long. The junction had 8 bases not matched to a gene; V was cut back by 5 bases and J by 0 bases. Germline CDR1 MNHEY, CDR2 SMNVEV (reference sequence). The CDR3 is CASSTLQGGLNTEAFF. CDR3 sequence (DNA): TGTGCCAGCAGTACCCTACAGGGGGGTCTGAACACTGAAGCTTTCTTT.

The chain combines TRBV28 with TRBJ2-1; D is undetermined. Germline CDR1 and CDR2: MDHEN and SYDVKM. V was cut by 1 base and J by 6 bases, with 4 bases left in between. The CDR3 is 12 amino acids. The CDR3 is CASSLFGNEQFF. The CDR3 DNA reads TGTGCCAGCAGTTTATTCGGCAATGAGCAGTTCTTC.

The chain joins TRBV28 to TRBJ1-1, with D unclear. Per the germline V gene, CDR1 is MDHEN and CDR2 is SYDVKM. The CDR3 totals 15 residues. The ends were cut back, 6 bases at V and 4 bases at J, with 18 bases in the middle. The CDR3: CASSSQRGSSTEAFF. For the CDR3, the DNA is TGTGCCAGCAGCTCCCAGAGAGGGTCGAGCACTGAAGCTTTCTTT. The full variable domain, completed using reference TRBV28 and TRBJ1-1, is DVKVTQSSRYLVKRTGEKVFLECVQDMDHENMFWYRQDPGLGLRLIYFSYDVKMKEKGDIPEGYSVSREKKERFSLILESASTNQTSMYLCASSSQRGSSTEAFFGQGTRLTVV.

This clone was detected only once. The chain links TRBV5-1 to TRBJ1-1, with 10 positions matching TRBD1. CDR3 length: 15 residues. V lost 4 bases, J lost 7 bases, and 10 bases stayed unmatched. Looked up from germline, CDR1 is SGHRS and CDR2 is YFSETQ. DNA of the CDR3: TGCGCCAGCAGCGAAGGGGACAGGGGACGAGGTGAAGCTTTCTTT. Residues: CASSEGDRGRGEAFF.

This chain links TRBV6-4 with TRBJ2-2; maybe TRBD1 (5 bases). The CDR3 runs to 16 residues. Germline V gene sequence: CDR1 MRHNA, CDR2 SNTAGT. V lost 3 bases and J lost 1, with 12 bases in between. The CDR3 bases are TGTGCCAGCAGTGAAACAGGCGAAGGGAACACCGGGGAGCTGTTTTTT. This codes for CASSETGEGNTGELFF.

This chain uses TRBV6-1 with TRBJ2-5; D gene uncertain. CDR1 MNHNS and CDR2 SASEGT come from the germline V gene. The CDR3 extends over 13 amino acids. The V and J ends lost 1 base and 5 bases respectively, with 8 bases between them. CDR3 amino acids: CASSEGTEETQYF. The CDR3 nucleotides read TGTGCCAGCAGTGAAGGCACGGAGGAGACCCAGTACTTC.

The CDR3 reads CASSYLQGHTEAFF. CDR3 sequence (DNA): TGTGCCAGCAGCTACCTGCAGGGTCACACTGAAGCTTTCTTT. The chain is built from TRBV5-4 and TRBJ1-1; a possible D gene is TRBD1 (5 bases). This CDR3 is 14 amino acids long. Germline CDR1 and CDR2: SGHNT and YYREEE (reference sequence). Trimming stripped 3 bases from V and 3 bases from J, with 12 bases between.

This rearrangement joins TRBV18 to TRBJ1-6; no definite D call. The ends were cut back, 4 bases at V and 5 bases at J, with 9 bases in the middle. Germline assignment: CDR1 KGHSH and CDR2 LQKENI. The CDR3 extends over 14 amino acids. The CDR3 DNA follows: TGTGCCAGCTCACAAAGGGCCCATAATTCACCCCTCCACTTT. It is translated as CASSQRAHNSPLHF.

Worth noting for this clone: The DNA is omitted, as the CDR3 cannot be located on it reliably, and the CDR3 follows TCRdb's listing. The chain joins TRBV21-1 to TRBJ1-5; the table assigns TRBD1, which was not confirmed against the DNA. TRBV21-1 is an annotated pseudogene. Inclusive of both ends, the CDR3 amounts to 16 amino acids. The chain's CDR3 is CASSKEVGQGNQPQHF.

This chain joins TRBV6-2 or TRBV6-3 and TRBJ1-3; D not certain. Trimming took off 2 bases at V and 0 bases at J, with 17 bases between the two ends. Germline CDR1 reads MNHEY; CDR2 reads SVGEGT. CDR3 length: 18 residues. This chain's CDR3 is CASSYQIGRGSSGNTIYF. The CDR3 DNA reads as TGTGCCAGCAGTTACCAGATTGGACGAGGGAGCTCTGGAAACACCATATATTTT.

The V gene is TRBV16, the J gene TRBJ1-2; D might be TRBD1 (5 bases). The CDR3 loop spans 15 amino acids. Germline CDR1 is KGHSY and CDR2 is FQNENV. V lost 1 base and J 0 bases, leaving 9 bases between the germline ends. CDR3 bases: TGTGCCAGCAGCCAATGGCCAGGGCCTAACTATGGCTACACCTTC. It encodes CASSQWPGPNYGYTF.

The chain is built from TRBV5-5 and TRBJ2-7, with 11 bases aligning to TRBD2. This CDR3 comprises 16 residues. V lost 0 bases to trimming and J lost 0 bases; unmatched junction nucleotides: 2. CDR1 is SGHKS, CDR2 YYEKEE, per germline (reference sequence). The CDR3 protein is CASSLVTSGSSYEQYF. The CDR3 DNA follows: TGTGCCAGCAGCTTGGTAACTAGCGGGAGCTCCTACGAGCAGTACTTC.

The chain uses TRBV6-2 or TRBV6-3 and TRBJ1-6; 8 positions match TRBD1. J gave up 10 bases and V 5 bases, and 10 bases lay outside the gene matches. Germline-derived CDR1 and CDR2 are MNHEY and SVGEGT. The CDR3 runs 15 residues. CDR3 sequence reads: CASSPGQGPNSPLHF. CDR3 sequence (DNA): TGTGCCAGCAGTCCAGGACAGGGTCCTAACTCACCCCTCCACTTT.

The chain recombines TRBV4-2 with TRBJ1-1; 10 nucleotides align to TRBD1. In germline, CDR1 is LGHNA, CDR2 YNFKEQ. V dropped 1 base and J dropped 4; count of bases not matched to a gene: 6. CDR3 length equals 16 residues. The CDR3 DNA reads as TGTGCCAGCAGCCAAGTTCTCAGGACAGGGGGCACTGAAGCTTTCTTT. Encoded protein: CASSQVLRTGGTEAFF.

The rearrangement uses TRBV18 and TRBJ1-2; D not certain. V was trimmed by 6 bases and J by 0 bases, leaving 8 bases between them. The CDR3 is made up of 13 amino acids. From germline, CDR1 is KGHSH and CDR2 LQKENI. CDR3 region: CASSPETNYGYTF. Here the CDR3 DNA reads TGTGCCAGCTCTCCAGAGACTAACTATGGCTACACCTTC.

This chain joins TRBV9 and TRBJ1-1; 8 bases agree with TRBD1. Trimming at V came to 3 bases and at J to 4 bases, leaving 8 bases not matched to a gene. The CDR3 is made up of 15 amino acids. Germline CDR1 and CDR2: SGDLS and YYNGEE. CDR3 loop: CASSAWTGRATEAFF. CDR3 in DNA: TGTGCCAGCAGCGCTTGGACAGGGCGGGCCACTGAAGCTTTCTTT. The variable domain in full, with the rest retrieved from reference TRBV9 and TRBJ1-1, is DSGVTQTPKHLITATGQRVTLRCSPRSGDLSVYWYQQSLDQGLQFLIQYYNGEERAKGNILERFSAQQFPDLHSELNLSSLELGDSALYFCASSAWTGRATEAFFGQGTRLTVV.

This clone was found once. V and J are TRBV7-9 and TRBJ2-1; 10 bases line up with TRBD2. V lost 4 bases, J lost 2 bases, and 5 bases stayed unmatched. The germline V gene encodes CDR1 SEHNR and CDR2 FQNEAQ (reference sequence). This CDR3 is built from 16 residues. The CDR3 DNA is TGTGCCAGCAGCTCCCGGACTAGCGGCCCCTACAATGAGCAGTTCTTC. Translated, it gives CASSSRTSGPYNEQFF.

The chain couples TRBV19 to TRBJ1-5; TRBD1 agrees at 7 bases. The CDR3 sequence is 15 residues long. Germline V lookup: CDR1 LNHDA, CDR2 SQIVND (reference sequence). The V and J ends lost 7 bases and 2 bases, in that order; junction bases with no gene match: 8. The CDR3 coding sequence is TGTGCCAGTACAATGGACAGGTGGGGCAATCAGCCCCAGCATTTT. Translating it yields CASTMDRWGNQPQHF.

The chain is built from TRBV6-5 and TRBJ2-1; no definite D call. Germline V gene sequence: CDR1 MNHEY, CDR2 SVGAGI. The length of the CDR3 is 12 residues. V was trimmed by 5 bases and J by 8 bases, leaving 10 bases between them. The CDR3 sequence: CASSPRGDEQFF. The DNA of the CDR3 is TGTGCCAGCAGTCCGCGTGGGGATGAGCAGTTCTTC.

V and J are TRBV11-2 and TRBJ1-2; perhaps TRBD1 as D (6 bases). This CDR3 is built from 15 residues. Trimming removed 1 base from V and 4 bases from J, with 13 bases in between. Germline assignment: CDR1 SGHAT and CDR2 FQNNGV. CDR3 sequence reads: CASSLVEGDAYGYTF. CDR3 in DNA: TGTGCCAGCAGCTTAGTGGAGGGGGACGCCTATGGCTACACCTTC. The full variable domain, completed using reference TRBV11-2 and TRBJ1-2, is EAGVAQSPRYKIIEKRQSVAFWCNPISGHATLYWYQQILGQGPKLLIQFQNNGVVDDSQLPKDRFSAERLKGVDSTLKIQPAKLEDSAVYLCASSLVEGDAYGYTFGSGTRLTVV.

The J gene is TRBJ2-1, the V gene TRBV12-3 or TRBV12-4; D gene uncertain. There are 10 residues in the CDR3. V dropped 3 bases and J dropped 7 bases, with 1 base sitting between them. The CDR3 loop is CASSLNEQFF. CDR3 sequence (DNA): TGTGCCAGCAGTTTGAATGAGCAGTTCTTC.

The chain recombines TRBV20-1 with TRBJ2-1; D not resolved. V was cut by 2 bases and J by 9 bases, with 8 bases left in between. The germline V gene has CDR1 DFQATT and CDR2 SNEGSKA (reference sequence). This CDR3 spans 11 amino acids. CDR3 sequence reads: CSARNAPEQFF. The CDR3 DNA is TGCAGTGCTAGAAACGCCCCTGAGCAGTTCTTC.

This chain uses TRBV5-1 with TRBJ2-5, with TRBD1 matching 7 bases. This CDR3 is 14 amino acids long. Unmatched junction bases numbered 8, after V lost 5 bases and J lost 4 bases. Per germline, CDR1 SGHRS and CDR2 YFSETQ. The CDR3, as DNA: TGCGCCAGCAGAGTAGCACAGGGGCGAGAGACCCAGTACTTC. Protein product: CASRVAQGRETQYF. The variable domain in full, with the rest retrieved from reference TRBV5-1 and TRBJ2-5, is KAGVTQTPRYLIKTRGQQVTLSCSPISGHRSVSWYQQTPGQGLQFLFEYFSETQRNKGNFPGRFSGRQFSNSRSEMNVSTLELGDSALYLCASRVAQGRETQYFGPGTRLLVL.